This TCR beta chain was sequenced in a study of memory CD4+ T cells and cytomegalovirus serostatus. At the level of the study: Healthy Belgian adult donors included about nine CMV-positive and fewer than 25 CMV-negative people. Broader study findings: The CMV-associated TCR signature appears largely within the CD4+ memory repertoire. About 40% of the roughly 160 known CMV-associated TCRbeta sequences appeared in CD4+ memory.

In the case of this clone: The target antigen is unknown.

The ends were cut back, 6 bases at V and 0 bases at J, with 8 bases in the middle. This CDR3 comprises 14 residues. CDR1 and CDR2 from the germline V gene are MNHEY and SMNVEV (reference sequence). Libraries were prepared by immunoSEQ multiplex PCR; TCRdb keeps only in-frame clonotypes and omits some of them. Here the sample spans about 50,000 clones, over 65% being singletons. Single viable CD3+CD4+CD8-CD45RO+ cells were sorted as the memory CD4+ T cells. After thawing, CD4+ T cells were positively selected. The chain uses TRBV27 and TRBJ1-4, with D unresolved. Specimen: memory CD4+ T cells from blood. The source of this sequence is an adult in good health and CMV-seronegative. As DNA, the CDR3 is TGTGCCAGCAGGAAGGCAGCAACTAATGAAAAACTGTTTTTT. Protein: CASRKAATNEKLFF.